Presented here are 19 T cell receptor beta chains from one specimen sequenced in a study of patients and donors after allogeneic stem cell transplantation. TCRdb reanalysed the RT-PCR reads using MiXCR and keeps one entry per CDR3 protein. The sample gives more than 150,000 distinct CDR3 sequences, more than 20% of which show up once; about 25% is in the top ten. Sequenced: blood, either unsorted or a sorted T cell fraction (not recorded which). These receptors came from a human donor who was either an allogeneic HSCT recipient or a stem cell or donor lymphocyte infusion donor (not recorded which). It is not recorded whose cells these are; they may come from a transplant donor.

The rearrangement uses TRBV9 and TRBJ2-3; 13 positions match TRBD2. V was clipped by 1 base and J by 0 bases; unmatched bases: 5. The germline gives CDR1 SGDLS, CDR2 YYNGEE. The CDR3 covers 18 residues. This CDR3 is CASSVLPGLAGSTDTQYF. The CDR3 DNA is TGTGCCAGCAGCGTACTCCCGGGACTAGCGGGGAGCACAGATACGCAGTATTTT.

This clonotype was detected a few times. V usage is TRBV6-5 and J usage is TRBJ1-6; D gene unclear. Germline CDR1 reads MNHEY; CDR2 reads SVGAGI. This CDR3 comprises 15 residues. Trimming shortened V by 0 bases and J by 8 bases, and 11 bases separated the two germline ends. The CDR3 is CASSYSGLRDSPLHF. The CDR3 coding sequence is TGTGCCAGCAGTTACTCGGGCCTAAGGGATTCACCCCTCCACTTT.

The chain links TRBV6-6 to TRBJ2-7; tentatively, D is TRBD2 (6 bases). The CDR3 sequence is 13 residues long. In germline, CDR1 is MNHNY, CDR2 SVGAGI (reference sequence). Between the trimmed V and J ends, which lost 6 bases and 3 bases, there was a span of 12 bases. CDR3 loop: CASSRLALYEQYF. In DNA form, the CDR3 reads TGTGCCAGCAGCCGTCTAGCGCTCTACGAGCAGTACTTC.

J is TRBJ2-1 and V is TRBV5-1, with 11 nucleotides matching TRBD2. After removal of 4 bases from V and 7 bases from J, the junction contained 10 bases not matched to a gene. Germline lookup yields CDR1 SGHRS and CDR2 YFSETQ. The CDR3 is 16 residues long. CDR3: CASSREWASGGNEQFF. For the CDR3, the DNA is TGCGCCAGCAGCCGCGAGTGGGCTAGCGGGGGGAATGAGCAGTTCTTC.

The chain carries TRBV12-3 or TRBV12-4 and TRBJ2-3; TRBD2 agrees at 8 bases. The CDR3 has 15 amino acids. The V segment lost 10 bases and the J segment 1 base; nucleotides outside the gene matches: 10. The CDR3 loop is CATDVGRGGTDTQYF. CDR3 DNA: TGTGCCACCGACGTCGGGCGGGGGGGCACAGATACGCAGTATTTT.

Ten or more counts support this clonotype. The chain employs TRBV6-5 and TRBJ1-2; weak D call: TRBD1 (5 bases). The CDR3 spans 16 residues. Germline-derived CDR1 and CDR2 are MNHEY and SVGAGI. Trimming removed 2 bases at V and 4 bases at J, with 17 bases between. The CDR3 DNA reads TGTGCCAGCAGTTACATTGGACTACCTGACAGCTATGGCTACACCTTC. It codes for CASSYIGLPDSYGYTF.

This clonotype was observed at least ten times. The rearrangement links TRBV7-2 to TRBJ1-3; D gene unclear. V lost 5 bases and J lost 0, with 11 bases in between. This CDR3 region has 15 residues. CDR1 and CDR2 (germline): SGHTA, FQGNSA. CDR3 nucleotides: TGTGCCAGCAGCCCCCGGTCGAGCTCTGGAAACACCATATATTTT. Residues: CASSPRSSSGNTIYF.

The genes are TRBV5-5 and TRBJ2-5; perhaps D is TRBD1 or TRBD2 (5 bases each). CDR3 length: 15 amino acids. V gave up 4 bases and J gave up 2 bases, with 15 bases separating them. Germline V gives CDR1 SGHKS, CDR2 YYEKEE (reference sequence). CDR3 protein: CASSHYRDPQETQYF. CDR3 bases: TGTGCCAGCAGCCACTACCGGGACCCACAAGAGACCCAGTACTTC.

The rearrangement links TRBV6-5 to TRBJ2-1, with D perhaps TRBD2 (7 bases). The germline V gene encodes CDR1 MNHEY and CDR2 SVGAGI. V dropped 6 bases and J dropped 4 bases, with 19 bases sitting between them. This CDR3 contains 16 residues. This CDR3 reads CASSLFEGGPYNEQFF. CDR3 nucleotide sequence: TGTGCCAGCAGCCTTTTCGAGGGGGGGCCGTACAATGAGCAGTTCTTC.

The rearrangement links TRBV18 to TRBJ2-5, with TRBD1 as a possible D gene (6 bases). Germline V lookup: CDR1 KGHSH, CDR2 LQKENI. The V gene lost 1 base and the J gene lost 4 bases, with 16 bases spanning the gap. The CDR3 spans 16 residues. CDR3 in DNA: TGTGCCAGCTCACCACAAAGCTGGACAGCCCTAGAGACCCAGTACTTC. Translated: CASSPQSWTALETQYF.

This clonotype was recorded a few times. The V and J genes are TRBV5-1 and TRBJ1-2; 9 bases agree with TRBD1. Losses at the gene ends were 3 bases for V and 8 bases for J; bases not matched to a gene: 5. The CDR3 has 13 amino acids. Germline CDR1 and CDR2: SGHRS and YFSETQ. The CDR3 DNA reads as TGCGCCAGCAGCTCCGGGACAGGGATCGGCTACACCTTC. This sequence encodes CASSSGTGIGYTF.

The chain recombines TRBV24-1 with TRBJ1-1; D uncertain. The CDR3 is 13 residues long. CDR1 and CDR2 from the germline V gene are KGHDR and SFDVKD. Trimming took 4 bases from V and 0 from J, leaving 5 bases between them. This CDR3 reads CATSDPMNTEAFF. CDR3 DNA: TGTGCCACCAGTGACCCCATGAACACTGAAGCTTTCTTT.

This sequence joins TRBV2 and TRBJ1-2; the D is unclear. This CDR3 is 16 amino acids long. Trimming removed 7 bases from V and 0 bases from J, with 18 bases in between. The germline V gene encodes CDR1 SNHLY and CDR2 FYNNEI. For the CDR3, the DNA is TGTGCCAGCAATAGGGAGGGCCAAGTAGCTAACTATGGCTACACCTTC. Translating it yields CASNREGQVANYGYTF.

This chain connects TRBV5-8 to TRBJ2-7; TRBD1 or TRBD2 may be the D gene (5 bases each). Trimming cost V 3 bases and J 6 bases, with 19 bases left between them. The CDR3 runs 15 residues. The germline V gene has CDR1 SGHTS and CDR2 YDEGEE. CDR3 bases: TGTGCCAGCAGCTCAGAGGCCGGGACCGCGGCCGAGCAGTACTTC. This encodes CASSSEAGTAAEQYF.

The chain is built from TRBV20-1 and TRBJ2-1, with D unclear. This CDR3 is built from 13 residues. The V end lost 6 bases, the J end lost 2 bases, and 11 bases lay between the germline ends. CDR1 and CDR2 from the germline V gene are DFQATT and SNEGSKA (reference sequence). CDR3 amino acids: CSALIDTYNEQFF. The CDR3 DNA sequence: TGCAGTGCCCTGATAGACACCTACAATGAGCAGTTCTTC.

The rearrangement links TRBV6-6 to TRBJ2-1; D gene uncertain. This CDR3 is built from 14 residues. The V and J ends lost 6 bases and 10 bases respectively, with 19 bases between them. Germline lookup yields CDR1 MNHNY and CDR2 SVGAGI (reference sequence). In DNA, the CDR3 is TGTGCCAGCAGGGTCCCTGGTGTTGGCCCCGAGCAGTTCTTC. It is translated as CASRVPGVGPEQFF.

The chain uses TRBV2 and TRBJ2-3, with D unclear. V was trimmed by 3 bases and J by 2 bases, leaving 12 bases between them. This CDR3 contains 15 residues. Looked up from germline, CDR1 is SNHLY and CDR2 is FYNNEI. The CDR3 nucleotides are TGTGCCAGCAGTGATCGTGGCAGAGACACAGATACGCAGTATTTT. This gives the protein CASSDRGRDTDTQYF.

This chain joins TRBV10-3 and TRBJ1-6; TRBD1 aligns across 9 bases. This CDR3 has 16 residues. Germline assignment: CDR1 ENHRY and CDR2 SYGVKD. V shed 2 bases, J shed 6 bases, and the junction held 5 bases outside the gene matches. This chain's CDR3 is CAISEAGTGRNSPLHF. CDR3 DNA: TGTGCCATCAGTGAGGCCGGGACAGGGCGTAATTCACCCCTCCACTTT.

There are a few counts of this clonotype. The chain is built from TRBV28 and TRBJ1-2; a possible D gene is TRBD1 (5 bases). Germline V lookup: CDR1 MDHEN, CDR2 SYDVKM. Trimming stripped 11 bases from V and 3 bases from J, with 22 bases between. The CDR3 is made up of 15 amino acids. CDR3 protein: CAGQNQFGDHYGYTF. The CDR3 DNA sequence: TGTGCCGGCCAGAACCAATTCGGGGACCACTATGGCTACACCTTC.